The clone carrying this TCR beta chain was recorded many times. Researchers barred patients who had uncontrolled infection, other autoimmune disease, pregnancy or lactation. Amplification yielded TCR beta CDR3 regions, with RNA transcripts as the source. The study used the HTBI primer set for a first-round RT-PCR of the TCR CDR3. Via MiXCR, TCRdb re-called the multiplex PCR reads, giving one row per CDR3 protein. The table includes some 550,000 distinct CDR3 sequences, about a fifth detected once. This specimen belongs to a study of T cells in Graves' hyperthyroidism and ophthalmopathy. Study in general: Blood was drawn when the patient was first diagnosed and still untreated.

This CDR3 comprises 16 residues. Germline V gene lookup returns CDR1 MGHRA and CDR2 YSYEKL. V lost 2 bases to trimming and J lost 5 bases; unmatched junction nucleotides: 9. This TCR was sampled from a young man with Graves' hyperthyroidism. Sequencing was done on a sample of blood. The chain links TRBV4-1 to TRBJ1-5, with 7 bases aligning to TRBD1. In DNA form, the CDR3 reads TGCGCCAGCAGCCAAACGGGGCGACAGGGACATCAGCCCCAGCATTTT. Its translation: CASSQTGRQGHQPQHF.